This TCR beta chain was recovered during a study of CXCR3-negative and CXCR3-positive naive CD8 T cells. Naive CD8+ T cells showed CD45RO-CCR7+CD27+CD95-. Worth noting for this clonotype: Its antigen is as yet unknown.

Whole-study findings and limits: Diversity in memory CD8+ cells fell much lower than the comparably high levels seen in both naive subsets. In cryopreserved cells, CXCR3 expression partially decreased, and fresh PBMCs were used in most assays. Naive cells that were CXCR3-positive had more hydrophobic TRB CDR3s (compared with CXCR3-negative naive cells).

UMI-tagged TRB cDNA libraries were built via 5' RACE. Following a re-call of the 5' RACE reads, TCRdb has one entry per CDR3 protein and lacks DNA. This table lists some 60,000 distinct CDR3 sequences. Germline CDR1 SGHTA, CDR2 FQGTGA. The CDR3 extends over 15 amino acids. The specimen was naive CXCR3+ CD8+ T cells from blood. Sample subset: CD45RO-CCR7+CD27+CD95- naive CD8+ T cells expressing CXCR3 (TNR3+). The clonotype comes from a human donor in good health. Some clones in this sample may be carry-over from other donors' samples. The chain is built from TRBV7-3 and TRBJ2-5. CDR3 in amino acids: CASSWEQWNQETQYF. Full variable domain (remainder filled in from reference TRBV7-3 and TRBJ2-5): GAGVSQTPSNKVTEKGKYVELRCDPISGHTALYWYRQSLGQGPEFLIYFQGTGAADDSGLPNDRFFAVRPEGSVSTLKIQRTERGDSAVYLCASSWEQWNQETQYFGPGTRLLVL.